These 27 T cell receptor beta chains were all obtained from the same sample, sequenced in a study of shared clonotypes between healthy human individuals. Sequencing was performed with immunoSEQ multiplex PCR; in TCRdb, only in-frame clones are kept and a portion is missing. The table records some 2,100,000 clones, approximately 96% of them present only once. Sequenced sample: naive CD4+ T cells sorted from blood. The subset was: CD45RA+ positively selected. The receptors stem from a man aged 18 to 29 in good health.

The chain recombines TRBV25-1 with TRBJ2-7, with 8 bases aligning to TRBD1. In germline, CDR1 is MGHDK, CDR2 SYGVNS. The V gene end was trimmed by 8 bases and the J gene end by 2 bases; junction bases not matched to a gene: 11. This CDR3 contains 15 residues. Written as DNA, the CDR3 is TGTGCCAGCGAAGGACAGGGTAAAACCCCCTACGAGCAGTACTTC. Its translation: CASEGQGKTPYEQYF.

The chain couples TRBV7-9 to TRBJ1-4; TRBD1 agrees at 9 bases. The CDR3 loop spans 15 amino acids. Germline V gene data show CDR1 as SEHNR and CDR2 as FQNEAQ (reference sequence). Trimming cost V 4 bases and J 10 bases; bases outside gene matches: 10. CDR3 loop: CASSSTGTGIGKLFF. The CDR3 DNA sequence: TGTGCCAGCAGCTCCACCGGGACAGGGATCGGAAAACTGTTTTTT.

The rearrangement uses TRBV7-2 and TRBJ2-1; no clear D. This CDR3 spans 16 amino acids. CDR1 is SGHTA, CDR2 FQGNSA, per germline. Trimming took off 1 base at V and 6 bases at J, with 16 bases between the two ends. This CDR3 is CASSLDYPKGPNEQFF. The CDR3 DNA follows: TGTGCCAGCAGCTTAGACTACCCGAAGGGCCCCAATGAGCAGTTCTTC.

The rearrangement uses TRBV7-9 and TRBJ2-1, with 10 bases identical to TRBD2. The germline V gene encodes CDR1 SEHNR and CDR2 FQNEAQ (reference sequence). The CDR3 covers 13 residues. The ends lost 5 bases at V and 8 bases at J; junction bases unmatched: 3. The CDR3 loop is CASSPSGRYEQFF. For the CDR3, the DNA is TGTGCCAGCAGCCCTAGCGGGAGATATGAGCAGTTCTTC.

CDR3 bases: TGTGCCAGCAGCCCAGGGGGACCGAACACAGATACGCAGTATTTT. Encoded protein: CASSPGGPNTDTQYF. This chain joins TRBV5-4 and TRBJ2-3, with TRBD1 matching over 7 bases. The CDR3 contains 15 residues. Trimming removed 4 bases from V and 2 bases from J; junction bases left unmatched: 7. From germline, CDR1 is SGHNT and CDR2 YYREEE (reference sequence).

The V call is TRBV5-1, the J call TRBJ2-5; possibly TRBD1 for D (6 bases). The CDR3 is 15 residues long. The V and J ends lost 1 base and 4 bases respectively, with 14 bases between them. Germline values: CDR1 SGHRS, CDR2 YFSETQ. CDR3 region: CASSLTGIEGETQYF. CDR3 nucleotide sequence: TGCGCCAGCAGCTTGACAGGGATAGAGGGAGAGACCCAGTACTTC.

The rearrangement joins TRBV30 to TRBJ2-7; possible D gene TRBD2, 5 bases. The CDR3 consists of 13 residues. Germline V gene lookup returns CDR1 GTSNPN and CDR2 SVGIG (reference sequence). Trimming removed 1 base at V and 3 bases at J, with 10 bases between. The CDR3 sequence: CAWSEQRYYEQYF. CDR3 nucleotide sequence: TGTGCCTGGAGTGAACAGCGGTACTACGAGCAGTACTTC.

The rearrangement joins TRBV5-1 to TRBJ2-7; TRBD2 matches 7 bases. The CDR3 spans 15 residues. Germline loops: CDR1 SGHRS, CDR2 YFSETQ. With 0 bases clipped from V and 1 base from J, the junction kept 4 bases outside the gene matches. The CDR3 here is CASSLGGAGSYEQYF. CDR3 DNA sequence: TGCGCCAGCAGCTTGGGAGGAGCGGGGTCCTACGAGCAGTACTTC. Full variable domain (rest looked up from reference TRBV5-1 and TRBJ2-7): KAGVTQTPRYLIKTRGQQVTLSCSPISGHRSVSWYQQTPGQGLQFLFEYFSETQRNKGNFPGRFSGRQFSNSRSEMNVSTLELGDSALYLCASSLGGAGSYEQYFGPGTRLTVT.

This chain uses TRBV5-8 with TRBJ1-1; tentative D call: TRBD1 (5 bases). V lost 2 bases, J lost 2 bases, and 13 bases lay in between. The V gene's germline CDR1 is SGHTS and CDR2 YDEGEE. This CDR3 is 15 amino acids long. The CDR3 nucleotides are TGTGCCAGCAGCTTCGGGGGGGGAATCAACACTGAAGCTTTCTTT. It encodes CASSFGGGINTEAFF.

In the case of this clone: The sample has other DNA sequences that encode this CDR3 too. The CDR3 DNA follows: TGTGCCAGCAGTGAATCAGATACGCAGTATTTT. This translates into CASSESDTQYF. The rearrangement joins TRBV2 to TRBJ2-3; D is undetermined. The V end was cut by 2 bases, the J end by 4 bases, with 1 base between. The CDR3 is 11 residues long. Germline V CDR1 and CDR2: SNHLY, FYNNEI.

The sample holds one count of this clone. This rearrangement joins TRBV5-6 to TRBJ2-7, with 11 nucleotides matching TRBD2. J was trimmed by 2 bases and V by 0 bases; bases with no gene match: 4. Germline-derived CDR1 and CDR2 are SGHDT and YYEEEE. The CDR3 runs 16 residues. The CDR3 DNA reads TGTGCCAGCAGCTTGGAGACTAGCGGGAACCCCTACGAGCAGTACTTC. It translates to CASSLETSGNPYEQYF.

DNA for the CDR3: TGCGCCAGCAGCTTGGGCTACATTGCGGCCAGGGTTCGGGAGACCCAGTACTTC. It codes for CASSLGYIAARVRETQYF. This chain joins TRBV5-1 and TRBJ2-5; possible D gene TRBD1, 5 bases. The germline V gene has CDR1 SGHRS and CDR2 YFSETQ. V lost 0 bases to trimming and J lost 5 bases, with 23 bases between them. The CDR3 is made up of 18 amino acids.

The chain links TRBV10-1 to TRBJ2-7; 10 nucleotides agree with TRBD2. CDR3 size: 17 residues. J gave up 6 bases and V 9 bases, and 20 bases lay outside the gene matches. Germline lookup yields CDR1 WNHNN and CDR2 SYGVQD (reference sequence). The CDR3 is CASLTSTVLAGRGEQYF. The CDR3 coding sequence is TGCGCCAGTCTCACTTCTACAGTACTAGCGGGAAGGGGCGAGCAGTACTTC.

This rearrangement joins TRBV4-1 to TRBJ1-2; no clear D gene. Germline CDR1 reads MGHRA; CDR2 reads YSYEKL. This CDR3 comprises 16 residues. The V and J ends lost 0 bases and 5 bases respectively, with 16 bases between them. The DNA of the CDR3 is TGCGCCAGCAGCCAAGACTCAGCCCGACGAGGGTATGGCTACACCTTC. It encodes CASSQDSARRGYGYTF.

The rearrangement joins TRBV7-6 to TRBJ2-7; TRBD2 aligns across 13 bases. V shed 5 bases and J 0 bases; nucleotides not matched to a gene: 4. Per the germline V gene, CDR1 is SGHVS and CDR2 is FNYEAQ. This CDR3 comprises 16 residues. The CDR3 coding sequence is TGTGCCAGCAGCAGAGGACTAGCGGGGGACTCCTACGAGCAGTACTTC. Protein sequence: CASSRGLAGDSYEQYF. The whole variable domain, remainder taken from reference TRBV7-6 and TRBJ2-7, is GAGVSQSPRYKVTKRGQDVALRCDPISGHVSLYWYRQALGQGPEFLTYFNYEAQQDKSGLPNDRFSAERPEGSISTLTIQRTEQRDSAMYRCASSRGLAGDSYEQYFGPGTRLTVT.

This sequence joins TRBV5-1 and TRBJ2-5; unclear D gene. Germline loops: CDR1 SGHRS, CDR2 YFSETQ. The V and J ends lost 3 bases and 1 base respectively, with 10 bases between them. The CDR3 has 14 residues. The CDR3 here is CASSSSRIQETQYF. Written as DNA, the CDR3 is TGCGCCAGCAGCTCATCACGTATCCAAGAGACCCAGTACTTC. Full variable domain (rest looked up from reference TRBV5-1 and TRBJ2-5): KAGVTQTPRYLIKTRGQQVTLSCSPISGHRSVSWYQQTPGQGLQFLFEYFSETQRNKGNFPGRFSGRQFSNSRSEMNVSTLELGDSALYLCASSSSRIQETQYFGPGTRLLVL.

The chain couples TRBV5-5 to TRBJ1-6; D uncertain. CDR3 length equals 16 residues. CDR1 SGHKS and CDR2 YYEKEE come from the germline V gene (reference sequence). Trimming removed 5 bases at V and 5 bases at J, with 17 bases between. The CDR3 is CASRYHPGRDNSPLHF. The CDR3 DNA follows: TGTGCCAGCAGATATCACCCTGGTCGGGATAATTCACCCCTCCACTTT.

The chain employs TRBV7-9 and TRBJ1-1; tentative D call: TRBD1 (5 bases). V dropped 5 bases and J dropped 4 bases, with 20 bases sitting between them. The length of the CDR3 is 16 residues. The V gene's germline CDR1 is SEHNR and CDR2 FQNEAQ (reference sequence). The CDR3 DNA reads TGTGCCAGCAGCCCCCTGGGACTACGGGAGATCACTGAAGCTTTCTTT. This sequence encodes CASSPLGLREITEAFF.

Comment on this clone: Within the sample, other DNA sequences also encode this same CDR3. The chain has TRBV7-9 and TRBJ2-5, with D uncertain. Germline CDR1 and CDR2: SEHNR and FQNEAQ (reference sequence). V was pared by 1 base and J by 2 bases, with 8 bases between. The CDR3 covers 14 residues. CDR3 region: CASSLGLVQETQYF. In DNA, the CDR3 is TGTGCCAGCAGCTTAGGTTTAGTACAAGAGACCCAGTACTTC.

The chain has TRBV7-2 and TRBJ2-5; 9 nucleotides line up with TRBD2. This CDR3 comprises 18 residues. Germline trimming cut 5 bases from V and 5 bases from J; bases unmatched to any gene: 18. CDR1 is SGHTA and CDR2 is FQGNSA in the germline V gene. In DNA form, the CDR3 reads TGTGCCAGCAGCGAGAGGCCAGCGGGGGGCCATAGGAGGGAGACCCAGTACTTC. It specifies CASSERPAGGHRRETQYF.

This clone came up once. The V gene is TRBV10-3, the J gene TRBJ2-2; no clear D. This CDR3 has 13 residues. Per the germline V gene, CDR1 is ENHRY and CDR2 is SYGVKD. Deletions cut 9 bases from V and 4 bases from J, with 12 bases between. This CDR3 reads CAISLQVTGELFF. CDR3 DNA: TGTGCCATTAGCCTCCAGGTCACCGGGGAGCTGTTTTTT.

The genes are TRBV15 and TRBJ1-2, with D perhaps TRBD1 (6 bases). V lost 0 bases and J lost 7, with 12 bases in between. The CDR3 runs 14 residues. Germline lookup yields CDR1 LNHNV and CDR2 YYDKDF (reference sequence). The CDR3 region is CATSRESGGPGYTF. CDR3 nucleotide sequence: TGTGCCACCAGCAGAGAGTCGGGGGGCCCTGGCTACACCTTC.

This chain connects TRBV28 to TRBJ1-2; D not resolved. This CDR3 region has 16 residues. V shed 10 bases and J shed 4 bases, with 25 bases lying between them. Looked up from germline, CDR1 is MDHEN and CDR2 is SYDVKM. For the CDR3, the DNA is TGTGCCACCATCCCCGCTCGAGGGCAGGTGAGCTATGGCTACACCTTC. Protein sequence: CATIPARGQVSYGYTF.

Concerning this clone: In the same sample, other DNA sequences code for this CDR3. This chain joins TRBV5-6 and TRBJ1-5; possible D gene TRBD1, 5 bases. CDR3 length: 15 residues. V lost 2 bases to trimming and J lost 1 base, with 10 bases between them. CDR1 is SGHDT, CDR2 YYEEEE, per germline. CDR3 region: CASSFRGLSNQPQHF. DNA for the CDR3: TGTGCCAGCAGCTTTAGGGGACTCAGCAATCAGCCCCAGCATTTT.

The CDR3 bases are TGTGCCAGCAGCTTAGGTCGGACAGGGAACTACGAGCAGTACTTC. Its protein is CASSLGRTGNYEQYF. This rearrangement joins TRBV7-8 to TRBJ2-7, with 8 bases fitting TRBD1. CDR1 and CDR2 from the germline V gene are SGHVS and FQNEAQ. The CDR3 totals 15 residues. V trimming: 1 base; J trimming: 3 bases; junction bases outside the gene matches: 5.

The rearrangement links TRBV5-6 to TRBJ2-1; D remains ambiguous. V lost 4 bases and J lost 11, with 13 bases in between. CDR3 length: 12 residues. CDR1 and CDR2 from the germline V gene are SGHDT and YYEEEE. DNA for the CDR3: TGTGCCAGCAGCCCAACGGACCGGAAGCAGTTCTTC. Translated: CASSPTDRKQFF.

The rearrangement joins TRBV28 to TRBJ2-7; no reliable D call. V was pared by 4 bases and J by 5 bases, with 24 bases between. The CDR3 covers 17 residues. Germline V CDR1 and CDR2: MDHEN, SYDVKM. CDR3 in amino acids: CASSSPSGSFRPHEQYF. CDR3 nucleotides: TGTGCCAGCAGTTCCCCTTCAGGTAGCTTCCGCCCCCACGAGCAGTACTTC.